This TCR beta chain was sequenced for a study of PD-1 blockade in classical Hodgkin lymphoma (dated by TCRdb to 2020 to 2022). Turning to the overall study: Nivolumab dosing was 3 mg/kg intravenously every 2 weeks, continuing until either disease progression or unacceptable toxicity. A peripheral blood immune signature of response to PD-1 blockade in classical Hodgkin lymphoma was defined using TCR beta sequencing and CyTOF.

Genomic DNA was extracted with the Qiagen DNeasy kit from unsorted PBMCs and from negatively selected CD4+ and CD8+ fractions. Amplification of TCR beta CDR3 regions was done by immunoSEQ multiplex PCR with primers that anneal to V and J segments. Amplification bias was minimized using a synthetic immune receptor repertoire, and residual bias was removed computationally after sequencing. In the authors' own workflow: Custom Python scripts were used to quantify repertoire diversity as the Shannon entropy index. Unsorted, CD4+ and CD8+ repertoires were examined separately, except in combined analyses, for which CD4+ and CD8+ sequences were merged in silico. A clone was considered expanded if an increase in frequency of at least 2-fold after treatment relative to C1D1 was found, and a pseudocount of 0.5 was applied to clones undetected at baseline. Clones with 0 or 1 copy at C1D1 were defined as singleton clones, while clones with 2 or more copies were defined as non-singleton clones. Clones expanded in unsorted samples were labelled as CD4+, CD8+ or unknown by matching protein sequences in sorted samples from the same patient. Wilcoxon tests on paired samples were used to test diversity changes from C1D1 to C4D1. This is the immuneACCESS table as TCRdb keeps it, with only in-frame sequences that have V and J called. A part of the clones is gone; compared with another copy, unresolved V genes explain less than half, and the rest is unexplained. V and J calls plus clone size are reproduced from that table; the DNA served to infer D and trimming. The sample has around 93,000 clones on record, just under 80% of them singletons. The ten most abundant clones make up over 8% of the sample.

This specimen's time point label, interpreted: cycle 4 day 1 (C4D1), after about 6 weeks of nivolumab. Relapse after autologous stem cell transplantation had occurred in all trial patients, and cohorts A, B and C were distinguished by prior brentuximab vedotin exposure. The trial cohort was composed of around 60 patients with relapsed/refractory classical Hodgkin lymphoma, for whom complete response, partial response or progressive disease was recorded as best overall response. Trial patients were treated with single-agent nivolumab in the multi-cohort phase II CheckMate 205 trial. An independent review committee assessed best overall response by applying the 2007 International Working Group response criteria. PBMCs from the trial were collected at three points: immediately before nivolumab initiation (C1D1), and during therapy at cycle 2 day 1 and cycle 4 day 1. Peripheral blood was collected in 8 mL Vacutainer Cell Preparation Tubes, from which PBMCs were isolated by centrifugation and then cryopreserved.

Notes on this clone: Which antigen it targets is not known. No much larger clone exists at a distance of one base, and base qualities are not known.

In the germline V gene, CDR1 corresponds to WSHSY and CDR2 to SAAADI. The CDR3 sequence holds 12 residues, the cysteine and phenylalanine included. Only the CDR3 DNA is retained, 36 bases long and in frame from the first base. The junction carries 7 bases between V and J, which are trimmed by 5 bases and 6 bases respectively. Results the study describes overall, beyond this receptor: Baseline TCR diversity was reported to be lower in newly diagnosed patients than in healthy donors and to be lower still in relapsed/refractory patients. CD4+ but not CD8+ TCR diversity rose significantly by C4D1 (p=0.0027 vs p=0.16), most apparent in complete responders (p=0.02). Patients starting nivolumab less than 1 year after ASCT had lower diversity and were excluded from later analyses to avoid confounding by immune reconstitution. Only a single clinical trial cohort was studied, and what caused the repertoire differences, possibly disease activity or prior therapy, remained undefined. Trial patients with a complete response had baseline diversity similar to that of newly diagnosed patients, while partial responders and progressors had significantly lower diversity.

Recombination linked TRBV10-2 to TRBJ1-4; the D gene is unclear. The source material was peripheral blood mononuclear cells (PBMCs), sampled before the fourth cycle of nivolumab. This sequence was found in a human donor with classical Hodgkin lymphoma. The nucleotide sequence is given as TGCGCCAGCAGTCGTCCCCATGAAAAACTGTTTTTT. Translated, this gives CASSRPHEKLFF.